This T cell receptor (beta chain) was documented in a study of blood T cells in healthy people across ages. In the study overall: Per two T cells, template switching captured roughly one barcoded beta molecule.

A sample-barcoded 5' primer and a J-beta primer mix were used in a second PCR of roughly 7 to 12 cycles. Every sample gave at least 2.5 million paired-end reads containing CDR3. TCRdb reanalysed the 5' RACE reads using MiXCR and keeps one entry per CDR3 protein. The sample shows about 900,000 distinct CDR3 sequences, around 62% of them seen only once. Donors gave around 10 milliliters of peripheral blood apiece. Each sample yielded at least 6.5 million isolated PBMCs. The V end was cut by 6 bases, the J end by 2 bases, with 13 bases between. In germline, CDR1 is SGHRS, CDR2 YFSETQ. The CDR3 is 14 amino acids.

This TCR derives from a man in his thirties or forties in good health. V and J are TRBV5-1 and TRBJ2-3; D is perhaps TRBD2 (6 bases). Material: blood. The CDR3: CASTLSGYTDTQYF. The CDR3 nucleotides are TGCGCCAGCACCCTGAGCGGGTACACAGATACGCAGTATTTT.